This is a list of T cell receptor beta chains from one sample in a study of T cells in Graves' hyperthyroidism and ophthalmopathy. Each CDR3 protein gets one entry after TCRdb re-called the multiplex PCR reads with MiXCR. The sample shows approximately 560,000 distinct CDR3 sequences, about a sixth of them seen only once. The sequenced sample consisted of blood. These receptor sequences come from a woman in her twenties or thirties with Graves' hyperthyroidism. CDR3s include the opening cysteine and the closing phenylalanine or tryptophan. A D gene is named only where the DNA matches it firmly. Clone size is not always given. Where it is, it says once, few, many or a class for expanded clones.

TRBD1	TRBJ1-3	TRBV6-2/TRBV6-3	NA	TGTGCCAGCAGTTACTCCGGGACAGGGACCAATCCCCCTGGAAACACCATATATTTT	CASSYSGTGTNPPGNTIYF
NA	TRBJ2-1	TRBV4-2	few	TGTGCCAGCAGCCAAGGACTAGTTCATGAGCAGTTCTTC	CASSQGLVHEQFF
TRBD2	TRBJ2-7	TRBV7-8	many	TGTGCCAGCAGCTCTACTAGCGGGAGCCTGGGCGAGCAGTACTTC	CASSSTSGSLGEQYF
NA	TRBJ1-2	TRBV20-1	many	TGCAGTGCTAGAGGGACACAACCTAACTATGGCTACACCTTC	CSARGTQPNYGYTF
TRBD2	TRBJ2-1	TRBV6-2/TRBV6-3	many	TGTGCCAGCAGTTACTCTCTCCTAGCGGTCTACAATGAGCAGTTCTTC	CASSYSLLAVYNEQFF
TRBD1	TRBJ2-1	TRBV2	many	TGTGCCAGCAGACAGGGGGCCGGACTAGGGGAGCAGTTCTTC	CASRQGAGLGEQFF
TRBD2	TRBJ2-5	TRBV5-1	NA	TGCGCCAGCAGCTTGGGGACTAGCGGGAGTGTAGAGACCCAGTACTTC	CASSLGTSGSVETQYF
NA	TRBJ2-3	TRBV20-1	many	TGCAGTGCTAGAGATGAGGTTGGGGTTAGCACAGATACGCAGTATTTT	CSARDEVGVSTDTQYF
TRBD2	TRBJ2-1	TRBV7-9	many	TGTGCCAGCAGCTTAGGACTAGCGGGAGGGACCGAAAACTACAATGAGCAGTTCTTC	CASSLGLAGGTENYNEQFF
TRBD2	TRBJ2-3	TRBV3-1	many	TGTGCCAGCAGCCAACTAGCGGGAGTTTCAGATACGCAGTATTTT	CASSQLAGVSDTQYF
NA	TRBJ2-7	TRBV28	few	TGTGCCAGCAGCCAACCTCGCGAGCAGTACTTC	CASSQPREQYF
NA	TRBJ2-5	TRBV6-1	many	TGTGCCAGCAGTGGTTCTCAGGCTTACACGACCCAGTACTTC	CASSGSQAYTTQYF
NA	TRBJ2-1	TRBV5-4	few	TGTGCCAGCAGCTTGGGAGGGACCCAAATCTTCAGCAATGAGCAGTTCTTC	CASSLGGTQIFSNEQFF
NA	TRBJ1-1	TRBV28	many	TGTGCCAGCAGCCCCCCAGGAGGACAGCTTGAAGCTTTCTTT	CASSPPGGQLEAFF
NA	TRBJ1-4	TRBV5-1	many	TGCGCCAGCAGCTTGACCGGGACTCTTGCAACTAATGAAAAACTGTTTTTT	CASSLTGTLATNEKLFF
NA	TRBJ2-1	TRBV10-3	many	TGTGCCATCAGTGGAACGATAGGGCGGGAGCAGTTCTTC	CAISGTIGREQFF
NA	TRBJ2-5	TRBV13	NA	TGTGCCAGCAGCCCACGGCCAGCGCCGGAGACCCAGTACTTC	CASSPRPAPETQYF
NA	TRBJ2-1	TRBV20-1	many	TGCAGTGCTAGAGAGGAGGGTAACAATGAGCAGTTCTTC	CSAREEGNNEQFF
TRBD1	TRBJ2-7	TRBV5-1	many	TGCGCCAGCAGCTTTGACAGGGATCGAGAGCAGTACTTC	CASSFDRDREQYF
TRBD1	TRBJ1-2	TRBV7-2	many	TGTGCCAGCAGCCCGGACAGGGAGGGAGGCTACACCTTC	CASSPDREGGYTF
TRBD2	TRBJ2-7	TRBV4-2	few	TGTGCCAGCAGCCAAGATCGACTAGCGGGAGTATCCGAGCAGTACTTC	CASSQDRLAGVSEQYF
NA	TRBJ1-2	TRBV2	many	TGTGCCAGCACCAATGGGGACTACACCTTC	CASTNGDYTF
TRBD2	TRBJ2-7	TRBV20-1	many	TGCAGTGCTTCCGGGACTAGCGGCCGGAGCTCCTACGAGCAGTACTTC	CSASGTSGRSSYEQYF
NA	TRBJ2-2	TRBV7-9	many	TGTGCCAGCAGCGGGACTTTGAACACCGGGGAGCTGTTTTTT	CASSGTLNTGELFF
TRBD1	TRBJ2-7	TRBV5-1	many	TGCGCCAGCAGCCCCTACCGGGACAGGGTAAGGTACGAGCAGTACTTC	CASSPYRDRVRYEQYF
NA	TRBJ2-7	TRBV11-2	many	TGTGCCAGCAGCGGTCAATTTAGCGGACGATTCACCTACGAGCAGTACTTC	CASSGQFSGRFTYEQYF
TRBD1	TRBJ2-3	TRBV19	many	TGTGCCAGTACCCGAACGCCGGGACAGGGAGGTACGCAGTATTTT	CASTRTPGQGGTQYF
NA	TRBJ2-7	TRBV5-1	many	TGCGCCAGCAGCTTGGTAGGGGCCCCCTACTACGAGCAGTACTTC	CASSLVGAPYYEQYF
NA	TRBJ1-4	TRBV11-2	few	TGTGCCAGCGGCTTTAACCATTTACTGTTTTTT	CASGFNHLLFF
NA	TRBJ1-5	TRBV20-1	few	TGCAGTGCTAGATGGTCGGGGGGTAGCAATCAGCCCCAGCATTTT	CSARWSGGSNQPQHF
TRBD1	TRBJ2-3	TRBV12-3/TRBV12-4	many	TGTGCCAGCAGTCAAGGACAGGCAGATACGCAGTATTTT	CASSQGQADTQYF
TRBD2	TRBJ2-7	TRBV6-2/TRBV6-3	many	TGTGCCAGCAGTTACCCTCTAGCGGCCTACGAGCAGTACTTC	CASSYPLAAYEQYF
NA	TRBJ1-4	TRBV29-1	few	TGCAGCGTTCTTCGGGGCGCGGAGCTAACTAATGAAAAACTGTTTTTT	CSVLRGAELTNEKLFF
TRBD1	TRBJ1-5	TRBV27	many	TGTGCCAGCAGTCCCGGGACAGGGAACAATCAGCCCCAGCATTTT	CASSPGTGNNQPQHF
NA	TRBJ1-1	TRBV20-1	many	TGCAGTGCTCTTGTCCCGAACACTGAAGCTTTCTTT	CSALVPNTEAFF
NA	TRBJ2-5	TRBV28	many	TGTGCCAGCAGCTACAGAGGGGAAGAGACCCAGTACTTC	CASSYRGEETQYF
TRBD2	TRBJ2-7	TRBV7-6	many	TGTGCCAGCAGCTTAGTGGGGGGGAGCTCCTACGAGCAGTACTTC	CASSLVGGSSYEQYF
NA	TRBJ2-7	TRBV20-1	many	TGCAGTGCTATTAGCGGCGAGCAGTACTTC	CSAISGEQYF
NA	TRBJ2-7	TRBV4-2	few	TGTGCCAGCAGCCAAGAATTCGGTCTCGACGAGCAGTACTTC	CASSQEFGLDEQYF
NA	TRBJ2-7	TRBV28	many	TGTGCCAGCAGTTTATTGGGCAGGGGAAACTCCTACGAGCAGTACTTC	CASSLLGRGNSYEQYF
TRBD1	TRBJ1-2	TRBV20-1	few	TGCAGTGCTAGAGGGGGGGACAGGGAGGACTATGGCTACACCTTC	CSARGGDREDYGYTF
NA	TRBJ1-4	TRBV18	NA	TGTGCCAGCTGTGGGGCCACTAATGAAAAACTGTTTTTT	CASCGATNEKLFF
TRBD1	TRBJ2-7	TRBV30	many	TGTGCCTGGAAACAGGGGGCCTACGAGCAGTACTTC	CAWKQGAYEQYF
NA	TRBJ1-4	TRBV20-1	NA	TGCAGTGCTAGAAGGGAAATGGGGACTAATGAAAAACTGTTTTTT	CSARREMGTNEKLFF
NA	TRBJ2-2	TRBV29-1	many	TGCAGCGTTGAAGGCCGGGGGAACACCGGGGAGCTGTTTTTT	CSVEGRGNTGELFF
NA	TRBJ1-1	TRBV4-3	few	TGCGCCAGCAGCCAAGATCCAGGGTTGTGGGCTGAAGCTTTCTTT	CASSQDPGLWAEAFF
TRBD1	TRBJ1-3	TRBV7-2	NA	TGTGCCAGCAGCTTACCACAGGGGTTCTCTGGAAACACCATATATTTT	CASSLPQGFSGNTIYF
TRBD1	TRBJ2-6	TRBV6-1	NA	TGTGCCAGCAGTGACACAGGGGCTGGGGCCAACGTCCTGACTTTC	CASSDTGAGANVLTF
NA	TRBJ1-1	TRBV6-1	many	TGTGCCAGCAGTGAAAATATCGTGAGAGTGAACACTGAAGCTTTCTTT	CASSENIVRVNTEAFF
TRBD2	TRBJ2-1	TRBV4-3	NA	TGCGCCAGCAGCCAAGATGAGAGACTAGCCCACAATGAGCAGTTCTTC	CASSQDERLAHNEQFF
TRBD1	TRBJ2-1	TRBV6-1	many	TGTGCCAGCATTGAGGGGACAGGGGATTACAATGAGCAGTTCTTC	CASIEGTGDYNEQFF
TRBD1	TRBJ2-7	TRBV2	many	TGTGCCAGCAGACCCGGGACAGGCGAGCAGTACTTC	CASRPGTGEQYF
NA	TRBJ1-1	TRBV5-1	NA	TGCGCCAGCAGATCCGCGGTGGGGGCAAACACTGAAGCTTTCTTT	CASRSAVGANTEAFF
NA	TRBJ2-7	TRBV20-1	many	TGCAGTGCTAGGAGGTCGCGGCCTAGCTACGAGCAGTACTTC	CSARRSRPSYEQYF
NA	TRBJ1-1	TRBV30	few	TGTGCCTGGAAATCCGAGAACACTGAAGCTTTCTTT	CAWKSENTEAFF
TRBD2	TRBJ2-7	TRBV15	NA	TGTGCCACCAGCAGAGGAGGGGGGGGGGATTTAGCGGGAGGCTACGAGCAGTACTTC	CATSRGGGGDLAGGYEQYF
NA	TRBJ1-3	TRBV6-2/TRBV6-3	few	TGTGCCAGCAGTTACTCCGGCAATGGAAACACCATATATTTT	CASSYSGNGNTIYF
NA	TRBJ2-5	TRBV3-1	many	TGTGCCAGCAGCCCTAGCGAGCCGGGGGAGACCCAGTACTTC	CASSPSEPGETQYF
NA	TRBJ1-1	TRBV14	NA	TGTGCCAGCAGCCCAAACCGGGACACTGAAGCTTTCTTT	CASSPNRDTEAFF
NA	TRBJ2-4	TRBV2	many	TGTGCCAGCAGTGAATGGACCGGGAGCAAAAACATTCAGTACTTC	CASSEWTGSKNIQYF